This TCR beta chain was identified during a study of blood T cell repertoires in COVID-19 (dated by TCRdb to between 2020 and 2021). Turning to the overall study: Samples covering the acute and convalescent phases of COVID-19 were provided by collaborators in the United States, Italy and Spain. The material from the prospective study consisted of cDNA or gDNA derived from T cells, B-cell-depleted T cells, or PBMCs. Subjects who had been exposed to COVID-19, were actively infected with it, or had recovered from it provided the deeply sampled blood TCRbeta repertoires that made up the dataset. The repertoires were released in a freely available public database intended as a resource for research on the immune response to SARS-CoV-2. Samples came from the ongoing ImmuneRACE study (first 160 participants) plus 1,254 subjects from 6 global collaborators. The sample metadata nearly always contained a de-identified subject ID, COVID-19 status, age in years and sex. Where available, HLA class I and class II types were taken from metadata supplied by the sample provider and were not determined by assay-based typing.

The CDR3 contains 11 residues, cysteine and phenylalanine counted. Solely the CDR3 DNA is kept, with 33 bases framed from the first base. CDR1 and CDR2, per the germline V gene (reference sequence), are LGHDT and YNNKEL. The V end loses 1 base and the J end loses 10 bases, and a stretch of 5 bases separates them. TCRbeta CDR3 regions were amplified from genomic DNA by means of the immunoSEQ Assay, a bias-controlled multiplex PCR. As for the original processing: The number of nucleated cells in each sample was estimated by amplification of reference gene primers within the assay. To quantify the absolute abundance of each unique TCRbeta CDR3 rearrangement, sequence reads were collapsed and filtered. For each sample, productive Simpson clonality was calculated by taking the square root of Simpson's diversity index across productive rearrangements. TCRdb mirrors the immuneACCESS table, restricted to in-frame sequences. Some clones are absent from its copies; in checked studies, under half trace to an unresolved V gene, and the reason for the others is unknown. V, J and clone size derive from that table, while D and trimming were established from the DNA sequence. This sample holds 150,000 to 200,000 clones; about four fifths were observed only once. The leading ten clones occupy 5.5% to 8.5% of the sample.

The paper as a whole reports these results and caveats: The amount of clinical and demographic metadata varied by source and participant and was provided uncurated.

Collaborating institutions collected whole blood in K2EDTA tubes following their own protocols. For TCRbeta analysis, collaborators shipped samples as frozen whole blood, isolated PBMCs, or DNA extracted from either of those sample types. This clone was observed at least ten times. Its specific antigen is unknown. Base qualities are not provided; no much larger clone lies one nucleotide away. The chain was built from TRBV3-1 (or the pseudogene TRBV3-2) and TRBJ2-1; the D gene lacks a confident call. The receptor comes from a man in his fifties or sixties with acute or convalescent COVID-19. Sequencing was carried out using peripheral blood. At the DNA level, the sequence is TGTGCCAGCAGCCAAGTTCGGGAGCAGTTCTTC. It encodes CASSQVREQFF.